These 18 T cell receptor beta chains share one sample of origin, sequenced in a study of T cell changes during pregnancy in multiple sclerosis. The table came from immunoSEQ multiplex PCR; TCRdb's copy has only in-frame clones and leaves some out. Of roughly 58,000 clones listed, roughly 94% are singletons. The source was CD8+ T cells from peripheral blood mononuclear cells, collected in the third trimester of pregnancy. These TCRs come from a female donor with multiple sclerosis, enrolled in a pregnancy study.

This rearrangement joins TRBV5-4 to TRBJ2-7; 7 bases fit TRBD2. The CDR3 runs to 14 residues. Trimming at V came to 0 bases and at J to 3 bases, leaving 3 bases not matched to a gene. CDR1 SGHNT and CDR2 YYREEE come from the germline V gene (reference sequence). Written as DNA, the CDR3 is TGTGCCAGCAGCTTGGGAGCGGGGAACTACGAGCAGTACTTC. Translation gives CASSLGAGNYEQYF.

This clone was found once. This chain joins TRBV30 and TRBJ2-7; 10 bases agree with TRBD2. Germline V CDR1 and CDR2: GTSNPN, SVGIG (reference sequence). CDR3 length: 17 residues. The ends lost 0 bases at V and 3 bases at J; junction bases unmatched: 11. The CDR3 reads CAWSVEVGLAGDYEQYF. CDR3 sequence (DNA): TGTGCCTGGAGTGTAGAGGTGGGGCTAGCGGGAGACTACGAGCAGTACTTC.

V gene TRBV5-1 combines with J gene TRBJ2-2; TRBD2 matches at 8 bases. The CDR3 totals 15 residues. Per the germline V gene, CDR1 is SGHRS and CDR2 is YFSETQ. V trimming: 3 bases; J trimming: 3 bases; junction bases outside the gene matches: 4. CDR3 nucleotide sequence: TGCGCCAGCAGCTCCGGGAGGGCAGACACCGGGGAGCTGTTTTTT. Its protein is CASSSGRADTGELFF.

The chain has TRBV5-1 and TRBJ2-1, with D tentatively TRBD1 (6 bases). Trimming cost V 0 bases and J 2 bases, with 9 bases left between them. The CDR3 spans 15 residues. CDR1 and CDR2 (germline): SGHRS, YFSETQ. CDR3 protein: CASSLEGGAYNEQFF. The CDR3 DNA is TGCGCCAGCAGCTTGGAAGGGGGAGCCTACAATGAGCAGTTCTTC.

The chain has TRBV4-2 and TRBJ1-2; TRBD1 might be the D (5 bases). CDR3 length: 14 residues. V was shortened by 0 bases and J by 6 bases, with 11 bases between the two germline ends. Germline lookup yields CDR1 LGHNA and CDR2 YNFKEQ. In DNA, the CDR3 is TGTGCCAGCAGCCAAGAGCCAGGGTGGGATGGCTACACCTTC. Translated, it gives CASSQEPGWDGYTF.

The gene calls are TRBV2 and TRBJ2-1, with TRBD1 matching over 7 bases. Germline V lookup: CDR1 SNHLY, CDR2 FYNNEI. This CDR3 comprises 12 residues. V was pared by 6 bases and J by 8 bases, with 4 bases of the junction left unmatched. The CDR3 loop reads CASSQGVDEQFF. As DNA, the CDR3 is TGTGCCAGCAGCCAGGGGGTTGATGAGCAGTTCTTC.

This chain uses TRBV4-1 with TRBJ2-1; D unresolved. The V end lost 3 bases, the J end lost 8 bases, and 17 bases lay between the germline ends. The CDR3 is made up of 15 amino acids. Germline V gives CDR1 MGHRA, CDR2 YSYEKL. The CDR3 loop reads CASSQELTSADEQFF. CDR3 nucleotide sequence: TGCGCCAGCAGCCAGGAGCTGACGAGCGCCGATGAGCAGTTCTTC.

This chain connects TRBV14 to TRBJ1-4; 8 nucleotides match TRBD1. The CDR3 covers 16 residues. Germline V gives CDR1 SGHDN, CDR2 FVKESK. V lost 0 bases, J lost 4 bases, and 4 bases stayed unmatched. CDR3 DNA sequence: TGTGCCAGCAGCCAAGACCCGGGACAGGTTAATGAAAAACTGTTTTTT. This gives the protein CASSQDPGQVNEKLFF.

The chain joins TRBV21-1 to TRBJ2-5; the table calls TRBD1, which could not be checked here. TRBV21-1 is marked as a pseudogene. This CDR3 is 16 amino acids long. The CDR3 protein is CASSKVRGSRRETQYF. CDR3 bases: TGTGCCAGCAGCAAAGTTAGGGGCTCAAGGCGGGAGACCCAGTACTTC.

This rearrangement joins TRBV11-2 to TRBJ1-1, with D unclear. V was shortened by 4 bases and J by 3 bases, with 18 bases between the two germline ends. The V gene's germline CDR1 is SGHAT and CDR2 FQNNGV. CDR3 size: 16 residues. The CDR3 DNA follows: TGTGCCAGCAGCTCCCGGGATCCAATCGAGGACACTGAAGCTTTCTTT. Its protein product is CASSSRDPIEDTEAFF.

The rearrangement joins TRBV19 to TRBJ1-2; D gene unclear. V gave up 0 bases and J gave up 2 bases, with 10 bases separating them. This CDR3 is 15 amino acids long. Germline V gives CDR1 LNHDA, CDR2 SQIVND (reference sequence). As DNA, the CDR3 is TGTGCCAGTAGTATAGATCTGGAGGAGAACTATGGCTACACCTTC. It encodes CASSIDLEENYGYTF.

V gene TRBV6-6 combines with J gene TRBJ2-1, with 14 bases matching TRBD2. Germline V gene data show CDR1 as MNHNY and CDR2 as SVGAGI (reference sequence). The trim removed 8 bases at V and 7 bases at J, leaving 4 bases unmatched. The CDR3 extends over 14 amino acids. CDR3 region: CASGTSGSRNEQFF. CDR3 nucleotide sequence: TGTGCCAGCGGGACTAGCGGGAGTCGTAATGAGCAGTTCTTC.

In DNA, the CDR3 is TGTGCCAGCAGCTTGGTAGGGGGTACGGACGAGCAGTACTTC. The encoded protein is CASSLVGGTDEQYF. This chain connects TRBV5-5 to TRBJ2-7; maybe TRBD1 (6 bases). This CDR3 contains 14 residues. Germline V gene sequence: CDR1 SGHKS, CDR2 YYEKEE (reference sequence). The V end lost 0 bases, the J end lost 5 bases, and 12 bases lay between the germline ends.

The V and J genes are TRBV5-5 and TRBJ2-5; 8 bases agree with TRBD1. Losses at the gene ends were 0 bases for V and 1 base for J; bases not matched to a gene: 2. The CDR3 extends over 15 amino acids. Germline CDR1 SGHKS, CDR2 YYEKEE (reference sequence). CDR3 amino acids: CASSLGTGLQETQYF. The CDR3 region has the DNA TGTGCCAGCAGCTTGGGGACAGGGCTCCAAGAGACCCAGTACTTC.

This chain connects TRBV6-6 to TRBJ2-3, with 7 bases matching TRBD2. The J segment lost 0 bases and the V segment lost 4 bases, leaving 4 bases of the junction unmatched. Germline CDR1 MNHNY, CDR2 SVGAGI (reference sequence). CDR3 length equals 15 residues. In DNA form, the CDR3 reads TGTGCCAGCAGTTTAGCGGGCCCGAGCACAGATACGCAGTATTTT. It encodes CASSLAGPSTDTQYF.

The chain links TRBV6-5 to TRBJ2-7; D might be TRBD1 (5 bases). Germline loops: CDR1 MNHEY, CDR2 SVGAGI. The CDR3 loop spans 13 amino acids. The ends were cut back, 0 bases at V and 7 bases at J, with 10 bases in the middle. The CDR3 coding sequence is TGTGCCAGCAGTTACTCGAATCAGGGTGAGCAGTACTTC. Amino acids: CASSYSNQGEQYF.

This chain uses TRBV18 with TRBJ2-2; D is uncertain. Trimming left V 3 bases short and J 3 bases short, with 8 bases between. Germline V CDR1 and CDR2: KGHSH, LQKENI. The CDR3 length is 14 residues. CDR3 loop: CASSPTEYTGELFF. CDR3 nucleotides: TGTGCCAGCTCACCCACAGAGTACACCGGGGAGCTGTTTTTT.

This chain uses TRBV7-8 with TRBJ2-1; D perhaps matches TRBD2 (6 bases). The CDR3 is 15 residues long. Per germline, CDR1 SGHVS and CDR2 FQNEAQ. The germline V and J ends were trimmed by 2 bases and 5 bases, with 13 bases remaining between them. This chain's CDR3 is CASSLRRGVHNEQFF. The DNA of the CDR3 is TGTGCCAGCAGCTTACGGCGGGGCGTCCACAATGAGCAGTTCTTC.